Sequencing of this TCR beta chain was carried out in a study of regulatory T cells in long-lasting Graves disease (dated by TCRdb to about 2021). Notes on the research overall: Persistent Graves' disease was defined as antithyroid drug treatment for over 5 years with persistently positive TSH receptor autoantibodies. Persistent Graves' disease patients were compared with newly diagnosed Graves' disease patients by peripheral blood TCR sequencing and RNA sequencing. The study took place in China and was registered as a clinical trial. TCR sequencing covered approximately 13 persistent and 20 or so newly diagnosed Graves' disease patients, some 33 samples in total. On average, persistent Graves' disease patients in the clinical cohort had been on antithyroid drugs for approximately ten years. What the research found in general, with its limitations: Preferential use of TRBV28, TRBJ1-2 and TRBJ2-5 was observed in persistent disease, whereas TRBV20-1 and TRBJ2-1 were favored in newly diagnosed disease. More public clonotypes were shared among persistent patients (roughly 2,700) than among newly diagnosed patients (roughly 1,000). The authors acknowledged the small sample size as a limitation that may reduce accuracy. The study examined only peripheral blood because the primary lesion, thyroid tissue, could not be accessed. Sequencing and analysis were limited to the TCR beta chain. Compared with newly diagnosed patients, persistent Graves' disease patients had lower TCR Shannon entropy and fewer highly expanded clones, which suggests clonal expansion.

Reading the label with the study, this specimen's time point is: persistent/refractory GD, antithyroid drugs over 5 years with positive TRAb. RNA was extracted from PBMCs in TRIzol for both TCR sequencing and RNA sequencing. Graves' disease was diagnosed according to American Thyroid Association guidelines. Patients for the study were recruited at an endocrinology department in Xi'an, China. Each patient gave approximately 8.8 milliliters of peripheral blood, collected in an EDTA anticoagulant tube. Ficoll Paque Plus density gradient separation was used to isolate PBMCs, and no additional T cell sorting was done. RNA quality was checked with an Agilent 2100 Bioanalyzer and agarose gel, and concentration with a NanoDrop 2000. A word on this clonotype: Its antigen is not yet known. No base quality information exists; no much larger clone differs at one position.

The library was obtained by multiplex PCR. The sequencing machine was an Illumina HiSeq 4000. To build TCR beta libraries, CDR3 regions were amplified by Arm-PCR using iRepertoire HTBI primers. Gel purification was performed on PCR products prior to sequencing. As for how the authors treated the data: Gene usage analysis of CDR3 amino acid clonotypes used the 62 TRBV and approximately 13 TRBJ segments found across samples. Filtered high-quality paired reads were merged into contigs using COPE and FqMerger. BLAST was used to align contigs to IMGT TRBV, TRBD and TRBJ reference genes, with CDR3 defined following IMGT. Clonotypes above 0.1% frequency were classified as highly expanded clones. Repertoire diversity was measured by Shannon entropy, and V-J evenness by the Gini coefficient. A clonotype found in more than one individual was treated as public. TCRdb took the public reads, trimmed them with fastp at Q25, ran MiXCR for clone calling and kept in-frame beta chains. Each record represents a unique CDR3 protein, reported with the most common genes and DNA among its rows. Clone size and V and J calls follow TCRdb, not the original study. The sample profile shows 390,000 or so distinct CDR3 sequences; roughly 25% of them were found once. The ten largest account for under 35% of the sample.

Unmatched junction bases come to 7, with V trimmed by 5 bases and J by 6 bases. The CDR3, cysteine through phenylalanine, is 15 amino acids long. Only the CDR3 part of the read is kept: 45 bases, read in frame from the first base. The germline V gene (reference sequence) supplies CDR1 PRHDT and CDR2 FYEKMQ. In this chain, TRBV13 is recombined with TRBJ2-1; 10 nucleotides in the junction match TRBD2. The clonotype was recovered from a woman aged 40-49 years with Graves disease. Donor details come from another sample of the same person, matched by shared clones. Specimen: peripheral blood mononuclear cells (PBMCs), collected when the disease was refractory, from a patient treated with antithyroid drugs. The DNA reads TGTGCCAGCAGCGGCGCTAGCGGGAGCAGCAATGAGCAGTTCTTC. Protein translation: CASSGASGSSNEQFF.